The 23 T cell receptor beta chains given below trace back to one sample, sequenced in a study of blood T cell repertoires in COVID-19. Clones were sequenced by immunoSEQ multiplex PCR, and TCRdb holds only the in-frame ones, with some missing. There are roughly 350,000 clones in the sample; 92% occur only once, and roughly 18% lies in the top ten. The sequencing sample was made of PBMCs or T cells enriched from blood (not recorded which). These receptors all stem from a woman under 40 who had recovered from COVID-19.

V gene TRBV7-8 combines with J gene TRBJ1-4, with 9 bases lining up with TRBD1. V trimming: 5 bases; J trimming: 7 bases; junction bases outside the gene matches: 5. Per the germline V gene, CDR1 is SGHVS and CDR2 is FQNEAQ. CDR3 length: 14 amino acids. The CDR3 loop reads CASSVGQGIEKLFF. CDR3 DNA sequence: TGTGCCAGCAGCGTGGGACAGGGTATTGAAAAACTGTTTTTT.

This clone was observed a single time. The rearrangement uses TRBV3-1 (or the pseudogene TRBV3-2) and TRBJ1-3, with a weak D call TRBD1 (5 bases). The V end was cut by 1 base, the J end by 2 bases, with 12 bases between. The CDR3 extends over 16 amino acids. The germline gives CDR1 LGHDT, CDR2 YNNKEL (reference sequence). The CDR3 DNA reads TGTGCCAGCAGCCAAGGGTCAGCGGGGGCTGGAAACACCATATATTTT. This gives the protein CASSQGSAGAGNTIYF.

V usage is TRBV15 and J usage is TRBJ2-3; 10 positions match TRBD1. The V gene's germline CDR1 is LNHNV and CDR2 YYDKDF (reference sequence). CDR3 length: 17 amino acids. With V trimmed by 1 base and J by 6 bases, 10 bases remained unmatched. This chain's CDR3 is CATSRGDRGLGGDTQYF. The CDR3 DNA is TGTGCCACCAGCAGAGGTGACAGGGGGCTGGGGGGGGATACGCAGTATTTT. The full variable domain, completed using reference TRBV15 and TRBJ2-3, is DAMVIQNPRYQVTQFGKPVTLSCSQTLNHNVMYWYQQKSSQAPKLLFHYYDKDFNNEADTPDNFQSRRPNTSFCFLDIRSPGLGDTAMYLCATSRGDRGLGGDTQYFGPGTRLTVL.

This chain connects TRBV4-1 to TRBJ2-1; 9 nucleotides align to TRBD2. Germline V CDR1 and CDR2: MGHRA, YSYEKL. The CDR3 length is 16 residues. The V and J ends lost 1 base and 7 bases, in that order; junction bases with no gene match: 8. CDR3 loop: CASSQVGSGRSNEQFF. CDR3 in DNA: TGCGCCAGCAGCCAAGTTGGAAGCGGGAGGTCAAATGAGCAGTTCTTC.

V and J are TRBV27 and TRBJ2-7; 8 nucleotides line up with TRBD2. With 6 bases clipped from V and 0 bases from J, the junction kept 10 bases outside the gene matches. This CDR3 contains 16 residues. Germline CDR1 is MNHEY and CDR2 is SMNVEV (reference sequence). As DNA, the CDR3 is TGTGCCAGCAGCCCGCGGGGACTAGGATCCTCCTACGAGCAGTACTTC. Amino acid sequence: CASSPRGLGSSYEQYF.

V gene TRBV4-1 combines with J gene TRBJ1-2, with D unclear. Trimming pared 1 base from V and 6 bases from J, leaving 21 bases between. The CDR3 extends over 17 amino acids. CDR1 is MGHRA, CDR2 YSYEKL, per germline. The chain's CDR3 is CASSQVGSGPSSHGYTF. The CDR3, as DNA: TGCGCCAGCAGCCAAGTGGGTTCAGGCCCTTCTTCCCATGGCTACACCTTC.

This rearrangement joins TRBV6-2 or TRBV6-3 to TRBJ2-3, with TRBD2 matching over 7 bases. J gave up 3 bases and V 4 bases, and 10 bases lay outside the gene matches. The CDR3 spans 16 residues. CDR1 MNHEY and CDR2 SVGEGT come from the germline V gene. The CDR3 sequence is CASSLRFAGATDTQYF. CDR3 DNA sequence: TGTGCCAGCAGTTTAAGGTTTGCGGGAGCAACAGATACGCAGTATTTT.

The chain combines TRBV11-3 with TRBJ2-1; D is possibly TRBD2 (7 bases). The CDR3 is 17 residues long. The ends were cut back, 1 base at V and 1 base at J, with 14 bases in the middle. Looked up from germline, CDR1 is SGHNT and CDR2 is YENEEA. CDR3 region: CASSLGQGGGSYNEQFF. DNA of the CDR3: TGTGCCAGCAGCTTAGGCCAAGGGGGGGGATCCTACAATGAGCAGTTCTTC.

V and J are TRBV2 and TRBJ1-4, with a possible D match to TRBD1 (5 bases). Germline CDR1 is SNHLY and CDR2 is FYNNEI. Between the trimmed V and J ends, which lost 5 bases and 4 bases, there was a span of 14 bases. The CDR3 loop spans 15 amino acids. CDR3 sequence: CASSPTGVVNEKLFF. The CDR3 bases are TGTGCCAGCAGTCCTACGGGGGTGGTTAATGAAAAACTGTTTTTT.

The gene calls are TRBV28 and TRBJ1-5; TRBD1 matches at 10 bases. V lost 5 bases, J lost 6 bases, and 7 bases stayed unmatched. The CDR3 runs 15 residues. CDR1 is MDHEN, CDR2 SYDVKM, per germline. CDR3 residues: CASSPGTGVGQPQHF. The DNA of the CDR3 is TGTGCCAGCAGTCCCGGGACAGGGGTCGGTCAGCCCCAGCATTTT.

CDR3 region: CASSWSGVGYGYTF. CDR3 DNA: TGTGCCAGCAGTTGGTCAGGCGTGGGCTATGGCTACACCTTC. The chain couples TRBV6-2 or TRBV6-3 to TRBJ1-2; D is undetermined. Germline V gene data show CDR1 as MNHEY and CDR2 as SVGEGT. The CDR3 length is 14 residues. The V and J ends lost 4 bases and 4 bases respectively, with 13 bases between them.

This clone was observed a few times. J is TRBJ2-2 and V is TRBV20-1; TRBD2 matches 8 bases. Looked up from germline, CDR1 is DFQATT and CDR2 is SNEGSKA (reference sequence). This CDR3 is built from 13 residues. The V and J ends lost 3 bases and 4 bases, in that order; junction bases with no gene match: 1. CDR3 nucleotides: TGCAGTGCTAGTACTAGCGGCACCGGGGAGCTGTTTTTT. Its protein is CSASTSGTGELFF.

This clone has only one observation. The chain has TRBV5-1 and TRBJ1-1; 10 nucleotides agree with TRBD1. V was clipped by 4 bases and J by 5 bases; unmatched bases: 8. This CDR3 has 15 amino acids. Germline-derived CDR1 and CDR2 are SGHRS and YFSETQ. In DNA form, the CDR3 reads TGCGCCAGCAGCCAACTGACAGGGGGCTATACTGAAGCTTTCTTT. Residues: CASSQLTGGYTEAFF.

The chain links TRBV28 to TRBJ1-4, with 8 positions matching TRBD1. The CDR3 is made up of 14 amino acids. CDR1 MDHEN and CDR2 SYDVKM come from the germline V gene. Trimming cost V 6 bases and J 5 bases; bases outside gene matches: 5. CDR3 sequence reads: CASSRTGGNEKLFF. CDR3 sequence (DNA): TGTGCCAGCAGCCGTACAGGGGGGAATGAAAAACTGTTTTTT.

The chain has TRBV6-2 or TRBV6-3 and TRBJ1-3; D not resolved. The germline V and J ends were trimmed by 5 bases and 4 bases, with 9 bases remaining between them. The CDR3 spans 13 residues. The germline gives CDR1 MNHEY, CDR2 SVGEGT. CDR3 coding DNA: TGTGCCAGCAGTCCCGCGGAGGGAAACACCATATATTTT. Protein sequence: CASSPAEGNTIYF.

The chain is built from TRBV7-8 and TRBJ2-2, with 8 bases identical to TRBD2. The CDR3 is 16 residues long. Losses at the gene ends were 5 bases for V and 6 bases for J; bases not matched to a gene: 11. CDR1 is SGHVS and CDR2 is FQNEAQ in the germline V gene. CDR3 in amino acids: CASSRGSGIYPGELFF. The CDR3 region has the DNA TGTGCCAGCAGCCGAGGTAGCGGGATTTACCCCGGGGAGCTGTTTTTT. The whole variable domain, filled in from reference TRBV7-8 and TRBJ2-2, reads GAGVSQSPRYKVAKRGQDVALRCDPISGHVSLFWYQQALGQGPEFLTYFQNEAQLDKSGLPSDRFFAERPEGSVSTLKIQRTQQEDSAVYLCASSRGSGIYPGELFFGEGSRLTVL.

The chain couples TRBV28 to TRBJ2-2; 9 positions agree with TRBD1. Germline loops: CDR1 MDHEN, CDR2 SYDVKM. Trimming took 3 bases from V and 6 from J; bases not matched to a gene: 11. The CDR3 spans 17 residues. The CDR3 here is CASSFSTGTGIAGELFF. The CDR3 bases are TGTGCCAGCAGTTTTTCAACCGGGACAGGGATAGCCGGGGAGCTGTTTTTT.

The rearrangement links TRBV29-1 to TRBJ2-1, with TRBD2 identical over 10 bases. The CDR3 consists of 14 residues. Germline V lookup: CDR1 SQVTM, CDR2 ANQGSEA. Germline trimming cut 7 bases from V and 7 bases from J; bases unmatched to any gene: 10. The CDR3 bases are TGCAGCGCCATTCTAGCGGGAGCTCGTAATGAGCAGTTCTTC. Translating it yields CSAILAGARNEQFF.

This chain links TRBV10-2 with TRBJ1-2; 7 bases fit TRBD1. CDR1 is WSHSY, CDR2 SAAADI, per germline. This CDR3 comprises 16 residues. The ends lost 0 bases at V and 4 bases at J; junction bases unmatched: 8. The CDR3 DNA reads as TGCGCCAGCAGTGAGTCGACAGGGAGGTTGGCCTATGGCTACACCTTC. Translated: CASSESTGRLAYGYTF.

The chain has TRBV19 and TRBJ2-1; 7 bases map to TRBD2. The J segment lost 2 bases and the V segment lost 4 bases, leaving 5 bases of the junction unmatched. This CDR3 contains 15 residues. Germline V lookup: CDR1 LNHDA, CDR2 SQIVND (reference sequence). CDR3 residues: CASSNLGTTYNEQFF. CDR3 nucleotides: TGTGCCAGTAGTAATCTCGGGACTACCTACAATGAGCAGTTCTTC.

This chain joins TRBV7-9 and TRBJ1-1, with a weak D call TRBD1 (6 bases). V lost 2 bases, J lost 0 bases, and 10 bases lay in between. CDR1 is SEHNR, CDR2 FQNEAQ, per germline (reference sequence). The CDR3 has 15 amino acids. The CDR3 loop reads CASSLSTGMNTEAFF. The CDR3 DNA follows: TGTGCCAGCAGCTTATCGACAGGTATGAACACTGAAGCTTTCTTT.

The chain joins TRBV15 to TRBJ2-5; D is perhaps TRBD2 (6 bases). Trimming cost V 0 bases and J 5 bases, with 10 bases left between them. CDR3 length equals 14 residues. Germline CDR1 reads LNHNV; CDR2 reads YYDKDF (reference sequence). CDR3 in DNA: TGTGCCACCAGCAGAGATGGGGGGTGGGAGACCCAGTACTTC. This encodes CATSRDGGWETQYF.

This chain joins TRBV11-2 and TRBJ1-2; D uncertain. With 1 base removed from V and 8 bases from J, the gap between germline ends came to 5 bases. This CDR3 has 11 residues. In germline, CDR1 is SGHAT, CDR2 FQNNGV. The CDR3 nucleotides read TGTGCCAGCAGCTTAGTCCTAGGCTACACCTTC. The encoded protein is CASSLVLGYTF. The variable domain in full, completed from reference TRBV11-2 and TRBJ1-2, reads EAGVAQSPRYKIIEKRQSVAFWCNPISGHATLYWYQQILGQGPKLLIQFQNNGVVDDSQLPKDRFSAERLKGVDSTLKIQPAKLEDSAVYLCASSLVLGYTFGSGTRLTVV.